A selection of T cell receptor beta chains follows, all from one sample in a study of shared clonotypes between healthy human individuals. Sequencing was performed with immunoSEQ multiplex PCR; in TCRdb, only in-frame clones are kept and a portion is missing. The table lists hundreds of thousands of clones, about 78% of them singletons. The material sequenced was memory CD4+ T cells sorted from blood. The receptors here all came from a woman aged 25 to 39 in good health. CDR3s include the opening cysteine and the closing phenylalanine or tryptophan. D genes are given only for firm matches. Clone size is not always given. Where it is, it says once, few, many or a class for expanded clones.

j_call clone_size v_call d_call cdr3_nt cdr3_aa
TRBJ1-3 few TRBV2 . TGTGCCAGCAAGCCGGACGCGGACACCATATATTTT CASKPDADTIYF
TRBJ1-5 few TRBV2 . TGTGCCAGCAGCGAAACAGGTAATCAGCCCCAGCATTTT CASSETGNQPQHF
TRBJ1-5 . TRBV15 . TGTGCCACCAGCAGAGGGGTTATTAGCAATCAGCCCCAGCATTTT CATSRGVISNQPQHF
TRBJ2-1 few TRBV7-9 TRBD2 TGTGCCAGCACCCGACTAGCGGAAGTCAATGAGCAGTTCTTC CASTRLAEVNEQFF
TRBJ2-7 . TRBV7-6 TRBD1 TGTGCCAGCAGCGCGTCCGGGACAGAAGCGAGGCAGTACTTC CASSASGTEARQYF
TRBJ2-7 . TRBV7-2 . TGTGCCAGCAGCGGGGGGGCATACGAGCAGTACTTC CASSGGAYEQYF
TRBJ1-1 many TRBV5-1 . TGCGCCAGCAGCTTGTCGAGGAGCACTGAAGCTTTCTTT CASSLSRSTEAFF
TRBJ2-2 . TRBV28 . TGTGCCAGCAGTCCCCCCCGTAGCACCGGGGAGCTGTTTTTT CASSPPRSTGELFF
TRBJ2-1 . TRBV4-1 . TGCGCCAGCAGCCAAGCCGAGCTAGCAGACAATGAGCAGTTCTTC CASSQAELADNEQFF
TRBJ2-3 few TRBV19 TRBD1 TGTGCCAGTAGCACAGGGGGCCCTAGCACAGATACGCAGTATTTT CASSTGGPSTDTQYF
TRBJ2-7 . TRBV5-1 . TGCGCCAGCAGCTTCGCCCAGGGTACCCACGAGCAGTACTTC CASSFAQGTHEQYF
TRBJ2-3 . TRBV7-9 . TGTGCCAGCAGCGCTGACAGGTTCGGAGCAGATACGCAGTATTTT CASSADRFGADTQYF
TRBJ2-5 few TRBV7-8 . TGTGCCAGCAGCTTAGCGGCGGAGACCCAGTACTTC CASSLAAETQYF
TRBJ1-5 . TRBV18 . TGTGCCAGCTCACCACCAAGACAAGGGGGGGGCGGTCAGCCCCAGCATTTT CASSPPRQGGGGQPQHF
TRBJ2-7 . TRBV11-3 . TGTGCCAGCAGCTTATGGCGCAGGAACGGAGTCAGTAACGAGCAGTACTTC CASSLWRRNGVSNEQYF
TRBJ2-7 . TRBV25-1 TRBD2 TGTGCCAGCAGTGAAACGCTTAGCCTAGCGGGAGCGGACGAGCAGTACTTC CASSETLSLAGADEQYF
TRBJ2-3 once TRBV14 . TGTGCCAGCAGCCAAGAGATTGGACCTTATACGCAGTATTTT CASSQEIGPYTQYF